In this sample, the clone carrying this T cell receptor beta chain turned up many times. This sample stems from a study of T cells in Graves' hyperthyroidism and ophthalmopathy. Trimming cost V 0 bases and J 1 base, with 9 bases left between them. The CDR3 contains 14 residues. Germline CDR1 and CDR2: GTSNPN and SVGIG (reference sequence). From RNA transcripts, TCR beta CDR3 regions were amplified. With the HTBI primer set, the TCR CDR3 went through a first round of RT-PCR. TCRdb independently ran MiXCR on the multiplex PCR reads; one entry per CDR3 protein. The sample yields about 520,000 distinct CDR3 sequences, roughly 25% seen once.

The specimen was blood. The chain is built from TRBV30 and TRBJ1-1; D ambiguous. This clonotype originated in a woman aged 30 to 39 with Graves' ophthalmopathy. In nucleotides, the CDR3 is TGTGCCTGGAGTGTATGGGCGGAGAACACTGAAGCTTTCTTT. This gives the protein CAWSVWAENTEAFF.